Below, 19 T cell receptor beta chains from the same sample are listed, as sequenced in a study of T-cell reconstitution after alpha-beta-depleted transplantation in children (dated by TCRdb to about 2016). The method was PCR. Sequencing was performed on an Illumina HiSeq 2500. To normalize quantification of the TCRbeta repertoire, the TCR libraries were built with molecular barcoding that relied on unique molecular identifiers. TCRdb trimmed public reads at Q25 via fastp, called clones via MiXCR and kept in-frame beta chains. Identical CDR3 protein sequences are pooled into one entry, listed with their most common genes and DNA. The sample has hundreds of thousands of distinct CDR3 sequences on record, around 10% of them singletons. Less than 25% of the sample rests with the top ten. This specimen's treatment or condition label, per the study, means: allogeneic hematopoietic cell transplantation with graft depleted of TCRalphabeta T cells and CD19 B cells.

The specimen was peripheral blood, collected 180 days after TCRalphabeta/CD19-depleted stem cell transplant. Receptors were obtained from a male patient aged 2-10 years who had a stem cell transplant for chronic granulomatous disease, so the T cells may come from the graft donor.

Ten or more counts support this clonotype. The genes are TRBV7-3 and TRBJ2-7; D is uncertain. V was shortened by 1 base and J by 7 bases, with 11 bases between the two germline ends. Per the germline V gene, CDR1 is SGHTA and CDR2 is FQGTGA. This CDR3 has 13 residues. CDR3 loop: CASSLNGVGEQYF. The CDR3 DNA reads TGTGCCAGCAGCTTAAATGGGGTGGGAGAGCAGTACTTC.

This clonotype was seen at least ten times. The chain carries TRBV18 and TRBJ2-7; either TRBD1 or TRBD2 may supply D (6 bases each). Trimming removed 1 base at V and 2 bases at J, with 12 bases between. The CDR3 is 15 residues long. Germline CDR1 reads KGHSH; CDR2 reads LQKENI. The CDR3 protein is CASSPRGGGTYEQYF. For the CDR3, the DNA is TGTGCCAGCTCACCACGAGGAGGGGGAACCTACGAGCAGTACTTC. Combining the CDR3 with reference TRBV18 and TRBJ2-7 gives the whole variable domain NAGVMQNPRHLVRRRGQEARLRCSPMKGHSHVYWYRQLPEEGLKFMVYLQKENIIDESGMPKERFSAEFPKEGPSILRIQQVVRGDSAAYFCASSPRGGGTYEQYFGPGTRLTVT.

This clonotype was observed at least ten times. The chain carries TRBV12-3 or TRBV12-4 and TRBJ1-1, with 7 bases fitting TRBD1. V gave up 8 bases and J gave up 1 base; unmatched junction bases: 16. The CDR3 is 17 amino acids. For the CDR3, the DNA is TGTGCCAGCCAAGGGCCGGGACAGATCAGGACGAACACTGAAGCTTTCTTT. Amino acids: CASQGPGQIRTNTEAFF.

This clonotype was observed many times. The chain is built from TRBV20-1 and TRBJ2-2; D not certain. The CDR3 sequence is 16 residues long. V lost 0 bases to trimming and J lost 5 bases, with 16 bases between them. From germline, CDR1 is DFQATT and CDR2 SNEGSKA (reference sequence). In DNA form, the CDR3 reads TGCAGTGCTAGAGATTTAAAAGGCCCCCGAACCGGGGAGCTGTTTTTT. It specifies CSARDLKGPRTGELFF.

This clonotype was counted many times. The CDR3 region is CSARGGQQVNTEAFF. The CDR3, as DNA: TGCAGTGCCCGTGGGGGACAGCAAGTGAACACTGAAGCTTTCTTT. This chain links TRBV20-1 with TRBJ1-1, with TRBD1 matching over 7 bases. The CDR3 extends over 15 amino acids. V shed 6 bases, J shed 0 bases, and the junction held 10 bases outside the gene matches. Germline loops: CDR1 DFQATT, CDR2 SNEGSKA (reference sequence).

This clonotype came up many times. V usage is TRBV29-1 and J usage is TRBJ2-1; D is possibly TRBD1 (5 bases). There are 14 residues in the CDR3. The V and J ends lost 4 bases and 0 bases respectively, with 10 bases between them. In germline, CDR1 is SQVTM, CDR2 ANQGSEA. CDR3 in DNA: TGCAGCGTTGGAGACAGTAGCTCCTACAATGAGCAGTTCTTC. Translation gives CSVGDSSSYNEQFF.

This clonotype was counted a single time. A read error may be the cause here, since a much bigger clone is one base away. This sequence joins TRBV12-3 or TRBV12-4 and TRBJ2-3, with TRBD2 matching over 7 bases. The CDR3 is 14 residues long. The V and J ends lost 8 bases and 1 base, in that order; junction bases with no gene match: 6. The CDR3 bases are TGTGCCAGCGGTTGGGGGGGTCGCACAGATACGCAGTATTTT. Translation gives CASGWGGRTDTQYF.

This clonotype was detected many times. The CDR3 region has the DNA TGTGCCAGCAGCAAAGTGTGTAAGGACGACCGCCCAATGGTCTACGAGCAGTACTTC. Protein product: CASSKVCKDDRPMVYEQYF. The chain recombines TRBV21-1 with TRBJ2-7; the table's TRBD1 call for D was not verified on the DNA. TRBV21-1 is a documented pseudogene. This CDR3 is 19 amino acids long.

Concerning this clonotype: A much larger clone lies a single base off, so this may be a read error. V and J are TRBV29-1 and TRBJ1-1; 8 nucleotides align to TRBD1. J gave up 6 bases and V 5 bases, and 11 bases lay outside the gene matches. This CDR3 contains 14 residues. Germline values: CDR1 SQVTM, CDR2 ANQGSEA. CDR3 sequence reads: CSVRSGGLDPEAFF. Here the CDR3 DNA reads TGCAGCGTTCGGTCAGGGGGCCTCGACCCTGAAGCTTTCTTT.

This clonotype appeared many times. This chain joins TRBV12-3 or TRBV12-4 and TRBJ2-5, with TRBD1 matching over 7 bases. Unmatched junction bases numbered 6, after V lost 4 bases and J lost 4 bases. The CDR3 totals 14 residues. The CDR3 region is CASSWGQRGETQYF. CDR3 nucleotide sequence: TGTGCCAGCAGTTGGGGACAGAGAGGAGAGACCCAGTACTTC.

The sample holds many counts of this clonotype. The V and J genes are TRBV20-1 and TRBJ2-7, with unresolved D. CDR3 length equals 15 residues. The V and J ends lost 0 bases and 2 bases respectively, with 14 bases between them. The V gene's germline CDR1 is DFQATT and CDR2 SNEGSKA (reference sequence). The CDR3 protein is CSARDQNRIAYEQYF. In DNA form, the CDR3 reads TGCAGTGCTAGAGATCAGAATAGGATTGCCTACGAGCAGTACTTC.

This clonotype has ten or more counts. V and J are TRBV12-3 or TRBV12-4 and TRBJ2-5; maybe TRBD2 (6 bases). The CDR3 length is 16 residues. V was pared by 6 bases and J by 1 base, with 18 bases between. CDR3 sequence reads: CASSPNRGGIQETQYF. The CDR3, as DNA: TGTGCCAGCAGCCCCAATAGAGGCGGGATCCAAGAGACCCAGTACTTC.

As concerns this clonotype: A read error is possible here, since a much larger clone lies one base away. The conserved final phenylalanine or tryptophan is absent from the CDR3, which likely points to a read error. The DNA of the CDR3 is TGTGCCAGCAGTTACCAGCGCTCGCTAGCTGTTGAGCAGTTCCTC. It codes for CASSYQRSLAVEQFL. The chain has TRBV12-3 or TRBV12-4 and TRBJ2-1; perhaps TRBD2 as D (5 bases). The CDR3 is 15 amino acids. Trimming took 4 bases from V and 9 from J, leaving 19 bases between them.

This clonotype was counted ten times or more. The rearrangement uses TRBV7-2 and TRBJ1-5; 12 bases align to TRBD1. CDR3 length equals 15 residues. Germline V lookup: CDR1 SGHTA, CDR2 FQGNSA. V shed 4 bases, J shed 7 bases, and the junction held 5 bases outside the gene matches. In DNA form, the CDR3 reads TGTGCCAGCAGCTCCGGGACAGGGGGCCTACAGCCCCAGCATTTT. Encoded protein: CASSSGTGGLQPQHF.

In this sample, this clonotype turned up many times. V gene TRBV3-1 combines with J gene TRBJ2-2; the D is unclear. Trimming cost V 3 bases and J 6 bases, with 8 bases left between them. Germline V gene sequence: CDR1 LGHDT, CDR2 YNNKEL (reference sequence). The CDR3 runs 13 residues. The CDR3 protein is CASSQWSSGELFF. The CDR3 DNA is TGTGCCAGCAGCCAGTGGTCGTCCGGGGAGCTGTTTTTT.

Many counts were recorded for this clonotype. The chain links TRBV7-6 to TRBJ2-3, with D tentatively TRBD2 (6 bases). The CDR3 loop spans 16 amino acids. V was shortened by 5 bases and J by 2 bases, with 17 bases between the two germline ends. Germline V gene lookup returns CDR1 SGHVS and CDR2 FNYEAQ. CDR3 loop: CASSPGLKHYTDTQYF. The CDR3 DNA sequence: TGTGCCAGCAGCCCCGGACTAAAACACTACACAGATACGCAGTATTTT.

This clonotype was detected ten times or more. CDR3 in amino acids: CASSLDLQQDTQYF. CDR3 in DNA: TGTGCCAGCAGCTTAGATTTGCAGCAGGATACGCAGTATTTT. The chain is built from TRBV11-3 and TRBJ2-3; D is uncertain. Germline V gene sequence: CDR1 SGHNT, CDR2 YENEEA. V lost 0 bases to trimming and J lost 6 bases, with 10 bases between them. The CDR3 loop spans 14 amino acids.

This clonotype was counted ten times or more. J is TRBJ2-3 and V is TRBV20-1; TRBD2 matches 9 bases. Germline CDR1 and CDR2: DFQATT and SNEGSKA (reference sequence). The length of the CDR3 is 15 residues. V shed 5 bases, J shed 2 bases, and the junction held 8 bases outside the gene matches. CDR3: CSARVLAGHTDTQYF. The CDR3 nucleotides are TGCAGTGCTCGGGTCCTAGCGGGGCACACAGATACGCAGTATTTT.

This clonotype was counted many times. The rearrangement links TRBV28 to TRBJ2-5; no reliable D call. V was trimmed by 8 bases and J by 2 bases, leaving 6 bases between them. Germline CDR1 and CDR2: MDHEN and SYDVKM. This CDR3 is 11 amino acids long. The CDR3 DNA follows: TGTGCCAGCTACAAACAAGAGACCCAGTACTTC. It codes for CASYKQETQYF.